Each of the 32 T cell receptor beta chains below was sequenced from the same sample in a study of cytomegalovirus exposure and HLA in healthy donors (dated by TCRdb to 2016 to 2017). Receptor libraries were prepared by the immunoSEQ multiplex PCR assay. In its TCRdb copy, this immuneACCESS table keeps in-frame sequences only and misses some clones. Where compared with another copy, unresolved V genes explain less than half of these, and the others have no known cause. This sample comprises 300,000 or so clones, roughly 88% of them detected only once. Around 0.96% of the sample comes from the top ten. Sequencing was performed on PBMCs. The receptor set was obtained from a man aged 30 to 39 in good health and CMV-seronegative.

The gene calls are TRBV5-1 and TRBJ1-2; D is perhaps TRBD1 (5 bases). Germline V CDR1 and CDR2: SGHRS, YFSETQ. This CDR3 has 15 amino acids. Trimming removed 4 bases from V and 6 bases from J, with 19 bases in between. The CDR3 loop is CASSHYLLQGDGYTF. For the CDR3, the DNA is TGCGCCAGCAGCCACTATCTATTACAAGGGGATGGCTACACCTTC.

The chain links TRBV9 to TRBJ1-1; TRBD1 matches 9 bases. The CDR3 consists of 17 residues. Germline V gene sequence: CDR1 SGDLS, CDR2 YYNGEE. J was trimmed by 1 base and V by 0 bases; bases with no gene match: 7. CDR3 bases: TGTGCCAGCAGCGTAGGTGGGACAGGGCTGCCGAACACTGAAGCTTTCTTT. It yields the protein CASSVGGTGLPNTEAFF.

This clone was detected only a few times. The chain uses TRBV7-9 and TRBJ2-7; 9 nucleotides line up with TRBD1. This CDR3 contains 18 residues. Germline V gives CDR1 SEHNR, CDR2 FQNEAQ (reference sequence). The ends lost 5 bases at V and 3 bases at J; junction bases unmatched: 17. The CDR3 DNA reads TGTGCCAGCAGCCCGGGTGGAGAGTGGTGGGACAGGGACTACGAGCAGTACTTC. Its protein is CASSPGGEWWDRDYEQYF.

The chain joins TRBV6-1 to TRBJ1-4; tentative D call: TRBD1 (6 bases). Trimming stripped 6 bases from V and 5 bases from J, with 16 bases between. Germline-derived CDR1 and CDR2 are MNHNS and SASEGT. The CDR3 runs 15 residues. The CDR3, as DNA: TGTGCCAGCAGCGAGACAGGAAAACTAAATGAAAAACTGTTTTTT. Translated: CASSETGKLNEKLFF.

This sequence joins TRBV5-1 and TRBJ2-4; 11 bases are a match to TRBD1. CDR1 is SGHRS and CDR2 is YFSETQ in the germline V gene. The CDR3 has 17 amino acids. V trimming: 0 bases; J trimming: 7 bases; junction bases outside the gene matches: 9. In DNA form, the CDR3 reads TGCGCCAGCAGCTTGGGGCTCGGACAGGGGGCACAGAACATTCAGTACTTC. Translated, it gives CASSLGLGQGAQNIQYF. Full variable domain (rest looked up from reference TRBV5-1 and TRBJ2-4): KAGVTQTPRYLIKTRGQQVTLSCSPISGHRSVSWYQQTPGQGLQFLFEYFSETQRNKGNFPGRFSGRQFSNSRSEMNVSTLELGDSALYLCASSLGLGQGAQNIQYFGAGTRLSVL.

V is TRBV7-9 and J is TRBJ1-4; TRBD1 is a possible D gene (6 bases). CDR3 length: 14 residues. V shed 5 bases and J shed 5 bases, with 12 bases lying between them. Germline V CDR1 and CDR2: SEHNR, FQNEAQ (reference sequence). The CDR3 DNA reads as TGTGCCAGCAGCACAAATACAGGGAATGAAAAACTGTTTTTT. Residues: CASSTNTGNEKLFF.

V and J are TRBV9 and TRBJ1-2; D perhaps matches TRBD1 (5 bases). The CDR3 length is 16 residues. Germline-derived CDR1 and CDR2 are SGDLS and YYNGEE. The V end was cut by 3 bases, the J end by 7 bases, with 22 bases between. The CDR3 DNA reads as TGTGCCAGCAGCGCCCGAACGCGGGGGGGGTTGGGTGGCTACACCTTC. Protein sequence: CASSARTRGGLGGYTF.

CDR3 coding DNA: TGTGCCAGTAGTGCCTTAGCGGGGGCCCTCCCTAATGAGCAGTTCTTC. Protein: CASSALAGALPNEQFF. The genes are TRBV19 and TRBJ2-1, with 9 bases identical to TRBD2. V trimming: 5 bases; J trimming: 7 bases; junction bases outside the gene matches: 12. The length of the CDR3 is 16 residues. CDR1 and CDR2 (germline): LNHDA, SQIVND (reference sequence).

V is TRBV6-6 and J is TRBJ1-1; 7 positions agree with TRBD1. The V and J ends lost 4 bases and 3 bases, in that order; junction bases with no gene match: 11. Germline CDR1 is MNHNY and CDR2 is SVGAGI (reference sequence). CDR3 size: 16 residues. The CDR3 reads CASSFPLTGADTEAFF. The CDR3 bases are TGTGCCAGCAGTTTTCCCTTAACAGGGGCGGACACTGAAGCTTTCTTT.

The rearrangement links TRBV7-8 to TRBJ1-1; D might be TRBD1 (5 bases). This CDR3 is built from 15 residues. Germline V gives CDR1 SGHVS, CDR2 FQNEAQ. V lost 5 bases to trimming and J lost 1 base, with 14 bases between them. DNA of the CDR3: TGTGCCAGCAGCCCGTGGACGGACACGAACACTGAAGCTTTCTTT. It encodes CASSPWTDTNTEAFF.

Concerning this clone: Other DNA sequences in the same sample also yield this CDR3. This chain joins TRBV18 and TRBJ2-2, with D perhaps TRBD1 (6 bases). V was shortened by 1 base and J by 2 bases, with 8 bases between the two germline ends. The CDR3 extends over 15 amino acids. From germline, CDR1 is KGHSH and CDR2 LQKENI. For the CDR3, the DNA is TGTGCCAGCTCACCACGGACAGTAAACACCGGGGAGCTGTTTTTT. Translation gives CASSPRTVNTGELFF.

The chain combines TRBV5-6 with TRBJ2-1, with 8 bases that match TRBD1. The CDR3 sequence is 16 residues long. The V and J ends lost 2 bases and 9 bases, in that order; junction bases with no gene match: 13. Germline V gene lookup returns CDR1 SGHDT and CDR2 YYEEEE. The CDR3 DNA follows: TGTGCCAGCAGCTTATTGGTAATAGGACAGGGAGGTGAGCAGTTCTTC. It is translated as CASSLLVIGQGGEQFF.

The chain couples TRBV7-2 to TRBJ1-3; 7 bases agree with TRBD1. J gave up 1 base and V 1 base, and 7 bases lay outside the gene matches. The CDR3 is made up of 17 amino acids. The germline gives CDR1 SGHTA, CDR2 FQGNSA. CDR3 nucleotide sequence: TGTGCCAGCAGCTTAGATCGACAGGGCAGGTCTGGAAACACCATATATTTT. This sequence encodes CASSLDRQGRSGNTIYF.

The chain joins TRBV27 to TRBJ1-3; 7 bases line up with TRBD1. V was pared by 5 bases and J by 2 bases, with 6 bases of the junction left unmatched. CDR3 length: 15 amino acids. The germline CDR1 and CDR2 sequences are MNHEY and SMNVEV (reference sequence). The CDR3 sequence is CASSARTGAGNTIYF. CDR3 coding DNA: TGTGCCAGCAGTGCACGAACAGGGGCTGGAAACACCATATATTTT.

V gene TRBV2 combines with J gene TRBJ2-2, with D possibly matching TRBD1 (6 bases). V was cut by 6 bases and J by 6 bases, with 17 bases left in between. The CDR3 runs 15 residues. Germline lookup yields CDR1 SNHLY and CDR2 FYNNEI. The CDR3 DNA is TGTGCCAGCAGACTCACAACCTCAGGGGCCGGGGAGCTGTTTTTT. Translated: CASRLTTSGAGELFF.

The V gene is TRBV4-1, the J gene TRBJ1-1; D ambiguous. The CDR3 spans 16 residues. Germline loops: CDR1 MGHRA, CDR2 YSYEKL. V dropped 1 base and J dropped 3 bases, with 15 bases sitting between them. The CDR3: CASSQGWRGPYTEAFF. The CDR3 DNA sequence: TGCGCCAGCAGCCAAGGGTGGCGCGGGCCTTACACTGAAGCTTTCTTT.

The chain links TRBV14 to TRBJ2-3; 9 nucleotides match TRBD2. Trimming removed 1 base from V and 4 bases from J; junction bases left unmatched: 9. This CDR3 has 17 amino acids. The germline CDR1 and CDR2 sequences are SGHDN and FVKESK. As DNA, the CDR3 is TGTGCCAGCAGCCAAGGTTCGCTAGCGGGGAGTGCAGATACGCAGTATTTT. Protein: CASSQGSLAGSADTQYF.

The chain joins TRBV27 to TRBJ2-2, with TRBD1 identical over 10 bases. This CDR3 is 16 amino acids long. Germline V lookup: CDR1 MNHEY, CDR2 SMNVEV (reference sequence). J gave up 4 bases and V 6 bases, and 8 bases lay outside the gene matches. The CDR3 sequence: CASRTGGVTTTGELFF. The CDR3 DNA follows: TGTGCCAGCAGGACAGGGGGCGTGACCACCACCGGGGAGCTGTTTTTT.

The chain carries TRBV15 and TRBJ1-5; D may be TRBD1 (5 bases). This CDR3 is built from 15 residues. Germline loops: CDR1 LNHNV, CDR2 YYDKDF (reference sequence). V was cut by 1 base and J by 4 bases, with 11 bases left in between. DNA for the CDR3: TGTGCCACCAGCAGAGTGGAGGGGTCAAATCAGCCCCAGCATTTT. Protein sequence: CATSRVEGSNQPQHF.

This chain uses TRBV30 with TRBJ2-2, with 7 bases matching TRBD2. The V gene's germline CDR1 is GTSNPN and CDR2 SVGIG (reference sequence). V was pared by 0 bases and J by 4 bases, with 5 bases of the junction left unmatched. This CDR3 contains 15 residues. CDR3 DNA: TGTGCCTGGAGTGTAAGCGGGATTTTCACCGGGGAGCTGTTTTTT. Its translation is CAWSVSGIFTGELFF.

This chain links TRBV2 with TRBJ2-2; TRBD1 aligns across 7 bases. Unmatched junction bases numbered 8, after V lost 6 bases and J lost 4 bases. Germline CDR1 is SNHLY and CDR2 is FYNNEI. This CDR3 has 15 amino acids. The CDR3 nucleotides read TGTGCCAGCAGAGGGGGCCACAAGGGCACCGGGGAGCTGTTTTTT. It yields the protein CASRGGHKGTGELFF.

This clone has just one count. This chain uses TRBV5-1 with TRBJ2-7, with a possible D match to TRBD1 (5 bases). V dropped 0 bases and J dropped 7 bases, with 11 bases sitting between them. The germline V gene has CDR1 SGHRS and CDR2 YFSETQ. The CDR3 loop spans 13 amino acids. The CDR3 is CASSLGSGQEQYF. CDR3 in DNA: TGCGCCAGCAGCTTGGGTTCAGGACAAGAGCAGTACTTC.

This rearrangement joins TRBV5-6 to TRBJ2-7; D perhaps matches TRBD2 (6 bases). Per germline, CDR1 SGHDT and CDR2 YYEEEE. The V end was cut by 5 bases, the J end by 7 bases, with 16 bases between. The CDR3 is made up of 13 amino acids. This CDR3 reads CASSYSRAGEQYF. Here the CDR3 DNA reads TGTGCCAGCAGTTACTCCAGGGCGGGGGAGCAGTACTTC.

The V gene is TRBV6-1, the J gene TRBJ1-4; D uncertain. V dropped 5 bases and J dropped 8 bases, with 9 bases sitting between them. The CDR3 is 12 amino acids. From germline, CDR1 is MNHNS and CDR2 SASEGT. The CDR3 nucleotides are TGTGCCAGCAGTTTGCGAATGGAAAAACTGTTTTTT. This translates into CASSLRMEKLFF.

This clone has a single count. The rearrangement joins TRBV5-4 to TRBJ2-4; D unclear. The V and J ends lost 4 bases and 3 bases respectively, with 8 bases between them. The CDR3 extends over 13 amino acids. The germline gives CDR1 SGHNT, CDR2 YYREEE (reference sequence). The CDR3 protein is CASSPDGKNIQYF. The CDR3, as DNA: TGTGCCAGCAGCCCAGATGGCAAAAACATTCAGTACTTC.

J is TRBJ2-5 and V is TRBV7-9; TRBD2 matches 11 bases. In germline, CDR1 is SEHNR, CDR2 FQNEAQ (reference sequence). This CDR3 spans 16 amino acids. Unmatched junction bases numbered 10, after V lost 6 bases and J lost 4 bases. CDR3 sequence: CASSSAGTSGRETQYF. CDR3 sequence (DNA): TGTGCCAGCAGTTCCGCCGGGACTAGCGGTCGAGAGACCCAGTACTTC.

The chain employs TRBV19 and TRBJ1-3; the match to TRBD1 covers 10 bases. The CDR3 sequence is 14 residues long. The germline V gene encodes CDR1 LNHDA and CDR2 SQIVND (reference sequence). V lost 5 bases, J lost 4 bases, and 2 bases stayed unmatched. CDR3 DNA sequence: TGTGCCAGTAGTGGGACAGGGGCAGGAAACACCATATATTTT. Translated: CASSGTGAGNTIYF.

The chain couples TRBV11-2 to TRBJ2-5; a weak D match, TRBD1 (5 bases). CDR1 SGHAT and CDR2 FQNNGV come from the germline V gene. The CDR3 loop spans 17 amino acids. V lost 4 bases, J lost 6 bases, and 24 bases lay in between. CDR3 region: CASSSTRGPGRVKTQYF. Written as DNA, the CDR3 is TGTGCCAGCAGCTCTACCCGCGGACCGGGCAGGGTTAAGACCCAGTACTTC.

V gene TRBV5-1 combines with J gene TRBJ1-3; no firm D call. Germline loops: CDR1 SGHRS, CDR2 YFSETQ. V gave up 6 bases and J gave up 0 bases, with 7 bases separating them. The CDR3 spans 13 residues. This chain's CDR3 is CASTSDSGNTIYF. The CDR3, as DNA: TGCGCCAGCACCTCAGACTCTGGAAACACCATATATTTT.

This chain connects TRBV5-4 to TRBJ2-3, with D maybe TRBD2 (5 bases). The CDR3 has 14 residues. V was shortened by 1 base and J by 6 bases, with 12 bases between the two germline ends. Germline CDR1 is SGHNT and CDR2 is YYREEE (reference sequence). This chain's CDR3 is CASSLLTVADTQYF. CDR3 nucleotides: TGTGCCAGCAGCTTGCTCACAGTAGCGGATACGCAGTATTTT.

The chain carries TRBV7-9 and TRBJ1-6, with TRBD1 matching over 7 bases. Germline CDR1 SEHNR, CDR2 FQNEAQ (reference sequence). Trimming took 1 base from V and 7 from J; bases not matched to a gene: 1. The CDR3 extends over 14 amino acids. The CDR3 loop reads CASSLGTGNSPLHF. The CDR3 region has the DNA TGTGCCAGCAGCTTAGGGACAGGAAATTCACCCCTCCACTTT. The complete variable domain, with remaining parts taken from reference TRBV7-9 and TRBJ1-6, reads DTGVSQNPRHKITKRGQNVTFRCDPISEHNRLYWYRQTLGQGPEFLTYFQNEAQLEKSRLLSDRFSAERPKGSFSTLEIQRTEQGDSAMYLCASSLGTGNSPLHFGNGTRLTVT.

Only a few counts were recorded for this clone. V and J are TRBV19 and TRBJ2-7, with 11 bases matching TRBD1. Trimming cost V 1 base and J 3 bases; bases outside gene matches: 8. This CDR3 spans 17 amino acids. The germline V gene encodes CDR1 LNHDA and CDR2 SQIVND (reference sequence). CDR3 coding DNA: TGTGCCAGTAGTATAGGCGGTGCGGGACAGGGGGGCTACGAGCAGTACTTC. Residues: CASSIGGAGQGGYEQYF.